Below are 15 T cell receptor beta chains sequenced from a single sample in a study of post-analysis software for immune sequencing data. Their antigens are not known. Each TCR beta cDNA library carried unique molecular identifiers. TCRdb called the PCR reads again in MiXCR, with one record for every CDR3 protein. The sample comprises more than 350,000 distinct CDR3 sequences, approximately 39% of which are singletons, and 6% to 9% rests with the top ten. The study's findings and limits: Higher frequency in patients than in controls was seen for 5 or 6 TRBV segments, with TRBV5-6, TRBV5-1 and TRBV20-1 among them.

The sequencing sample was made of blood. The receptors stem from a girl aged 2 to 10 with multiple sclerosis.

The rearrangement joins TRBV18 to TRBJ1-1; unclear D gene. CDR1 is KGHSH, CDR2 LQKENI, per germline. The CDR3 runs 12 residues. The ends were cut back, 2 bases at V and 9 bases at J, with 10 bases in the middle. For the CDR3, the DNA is TGTGCCAGCTCACCAGGTCCCCGTCAAGCTTTCTTT. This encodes CASSPGPRQAFF.

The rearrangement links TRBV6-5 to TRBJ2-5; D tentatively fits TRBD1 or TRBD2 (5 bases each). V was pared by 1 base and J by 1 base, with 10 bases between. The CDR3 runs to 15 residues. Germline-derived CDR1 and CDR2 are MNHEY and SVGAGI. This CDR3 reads CASSYLRGLQETQYF. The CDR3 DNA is TGTGCCAGCAGTTACTTGAGGGGCCTCCAAGAGACCCAGTACTTC.

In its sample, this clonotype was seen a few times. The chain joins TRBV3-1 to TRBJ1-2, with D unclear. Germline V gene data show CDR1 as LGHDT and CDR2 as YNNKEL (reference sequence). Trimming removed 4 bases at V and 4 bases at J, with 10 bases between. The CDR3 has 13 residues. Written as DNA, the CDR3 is TGTGCCAGCAGCCCAAAGGCTCCCTATGGCTACACCTTC. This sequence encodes CASSPKAPYGYTF.

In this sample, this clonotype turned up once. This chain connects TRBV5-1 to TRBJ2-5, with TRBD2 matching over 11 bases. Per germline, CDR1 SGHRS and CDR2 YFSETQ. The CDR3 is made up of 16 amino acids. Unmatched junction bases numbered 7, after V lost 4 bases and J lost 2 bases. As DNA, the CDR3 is TGCGCCAGCAGCGATCTGACTAGCGGGGAACAAGAGACCCAGTACTTC. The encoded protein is CASSDLTSGEQETQYF. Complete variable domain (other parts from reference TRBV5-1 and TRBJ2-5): KAGVTQTPRYLIKTRGQQVTLSCSPISGHRSVSWYQQTPGQGLQFLFEYFSETQRNKGNFPGRFSGRQFSNSRSEMNVSTLELGDSALYLCASSDLTSGEQETQYFGPGTRLLVL.

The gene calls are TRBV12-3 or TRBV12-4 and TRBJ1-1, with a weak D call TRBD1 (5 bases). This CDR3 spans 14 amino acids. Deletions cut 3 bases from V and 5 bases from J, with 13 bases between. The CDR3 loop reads CASSLVGGRTEAFF. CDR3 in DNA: TGTGCCAGCAGTTTGGTGGGGGGGAGGACTGAAGCTTTCTTT.

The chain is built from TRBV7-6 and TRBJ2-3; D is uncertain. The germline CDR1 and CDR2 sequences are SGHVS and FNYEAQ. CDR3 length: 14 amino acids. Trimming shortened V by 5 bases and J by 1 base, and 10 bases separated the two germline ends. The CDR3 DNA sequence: TGTGCCAGCAGCCCTTATGGGGGCACAGATACGCAGTATTTT. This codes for CASSPYGGTDTQYF.

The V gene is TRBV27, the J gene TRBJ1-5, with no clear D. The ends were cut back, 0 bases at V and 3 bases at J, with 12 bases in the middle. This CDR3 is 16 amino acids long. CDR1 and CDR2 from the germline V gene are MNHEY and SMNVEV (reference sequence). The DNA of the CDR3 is TGTGCCAGCAGTTTATCGGCGCCCCCGAACAATCAGCCCCAGCATTTT. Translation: CASSLSAPPNNQPQHF.

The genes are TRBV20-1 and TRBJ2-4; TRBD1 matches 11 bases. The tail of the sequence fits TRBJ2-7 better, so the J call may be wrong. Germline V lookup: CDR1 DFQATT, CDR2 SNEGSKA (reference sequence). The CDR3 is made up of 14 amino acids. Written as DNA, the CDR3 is TGCAGTGCTATCCCCGGGACAGGGGGTTACGAGCAGTACTTC. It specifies CSAIPGTGGYEQYF.

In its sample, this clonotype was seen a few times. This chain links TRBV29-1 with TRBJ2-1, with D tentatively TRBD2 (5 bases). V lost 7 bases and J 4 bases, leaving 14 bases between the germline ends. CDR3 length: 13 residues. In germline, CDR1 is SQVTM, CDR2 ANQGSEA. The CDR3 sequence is CSARRGRYNEQFF. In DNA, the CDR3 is TGCAGCGCACGACGGGGTCGGTACAATGAGCAGTTCTTC.

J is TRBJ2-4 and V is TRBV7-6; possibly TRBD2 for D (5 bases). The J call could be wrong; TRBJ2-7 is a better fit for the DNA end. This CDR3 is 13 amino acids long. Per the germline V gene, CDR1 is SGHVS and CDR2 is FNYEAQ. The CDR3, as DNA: TGTGCCAGCAGCTTATGGGAGAACTACGAGCAGTACTTC. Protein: CASSLWENYEQYF.

The CDR3 DNA reads TGTGCCATCAGTGGCTCCGGGACAGGCATCGCTTTCTTT. It yields the protein CAISGSGTGIAFF. This rearrangement joins TRBV10-3 to TRBJ1-1, with 8 nucleotides matching TRBD1. V was clipped by 4 bases and J by 11 bases; unmatched bases: 9. The CDR3 is 13 residues long. Germline V lookup: CDR1 ENHRY, CDR2 SYGVKD.

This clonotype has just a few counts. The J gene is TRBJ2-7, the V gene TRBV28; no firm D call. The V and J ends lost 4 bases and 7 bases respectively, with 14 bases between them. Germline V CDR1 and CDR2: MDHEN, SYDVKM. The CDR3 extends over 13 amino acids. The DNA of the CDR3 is TGTGCCAGCAGTTCGCCCCCAAGTGATGAGCAGTACTTC. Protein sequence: CASSSPPSDEQYF.

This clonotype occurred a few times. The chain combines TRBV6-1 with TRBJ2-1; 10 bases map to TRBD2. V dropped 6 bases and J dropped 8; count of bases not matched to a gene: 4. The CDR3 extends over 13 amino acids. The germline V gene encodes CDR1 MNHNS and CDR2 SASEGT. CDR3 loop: CASRGTSVDEQFF. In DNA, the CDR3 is TGTGCCAGCAGGGGGACTAGCGTAGATGAGCAGTTCTTC.

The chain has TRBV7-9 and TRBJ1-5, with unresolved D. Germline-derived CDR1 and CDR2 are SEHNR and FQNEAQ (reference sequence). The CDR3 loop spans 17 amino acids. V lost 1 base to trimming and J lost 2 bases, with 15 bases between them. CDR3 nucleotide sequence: TGTGCCAGCAGCTTAGGGACCGGGGTGAGGGGCAATCAGCCCCAGCATTTT. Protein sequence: CASSLGTGVRGNQPQHF. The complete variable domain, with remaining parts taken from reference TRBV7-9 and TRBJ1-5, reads DTGVSQNPRHKITKRGQNVTFRCDPISEHNRLYWYRQTLGQGPEFLTYFQNEAQLEKSRLLSDRFSAERPKGSFSTLEIQRTEQGDSAMYLCASSLGTGVRGNQPQHFGDGTRLSIL.

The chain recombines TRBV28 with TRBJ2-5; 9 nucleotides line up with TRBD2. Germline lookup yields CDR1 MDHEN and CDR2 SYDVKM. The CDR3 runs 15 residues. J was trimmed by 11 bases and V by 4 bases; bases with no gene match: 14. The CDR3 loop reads CASSSVAGATYEQYF. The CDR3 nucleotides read TGTGCCAGCAGTTCGGTAGCGGGAGCTACCTATGAGCAGTACTTC.